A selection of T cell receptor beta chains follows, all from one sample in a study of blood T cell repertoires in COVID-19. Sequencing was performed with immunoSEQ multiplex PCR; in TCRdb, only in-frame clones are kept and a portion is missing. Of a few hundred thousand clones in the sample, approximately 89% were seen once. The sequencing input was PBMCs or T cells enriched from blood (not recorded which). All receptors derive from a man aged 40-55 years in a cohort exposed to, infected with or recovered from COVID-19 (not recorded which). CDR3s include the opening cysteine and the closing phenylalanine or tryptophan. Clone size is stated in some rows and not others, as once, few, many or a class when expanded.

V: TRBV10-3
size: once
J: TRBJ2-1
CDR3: CAISRTSGSVYNEQFF

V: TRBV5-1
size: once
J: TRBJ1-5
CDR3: CASSPGAAGRNQPQHF

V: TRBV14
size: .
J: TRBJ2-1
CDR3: CASSPAGKQFF

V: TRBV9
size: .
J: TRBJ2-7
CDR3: CASSVGIYGGTYEQYF

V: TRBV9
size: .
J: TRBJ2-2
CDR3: CASSLVGLAGNTGELFF

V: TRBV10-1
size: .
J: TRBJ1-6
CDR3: CASSESNVSRLDSPLHF

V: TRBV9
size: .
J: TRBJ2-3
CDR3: CASSTRGTDTQYF

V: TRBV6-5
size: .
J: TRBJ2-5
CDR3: CASSRDMQETQYF

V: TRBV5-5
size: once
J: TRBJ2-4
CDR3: CASSLGRGSNIQYF

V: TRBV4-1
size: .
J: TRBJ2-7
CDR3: CASSLQGATYEQYF

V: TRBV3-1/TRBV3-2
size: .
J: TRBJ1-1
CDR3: CASSQGTRPQGKSTEAFF

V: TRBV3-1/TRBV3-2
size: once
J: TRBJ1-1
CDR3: CASSFDRAEAFF

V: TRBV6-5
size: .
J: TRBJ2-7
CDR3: CASTWTGFTDEQYF

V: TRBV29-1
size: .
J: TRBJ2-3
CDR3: CSVAGRAVTDTQYF

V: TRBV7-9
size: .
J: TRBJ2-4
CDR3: CASSRTSGRGGNIQYF

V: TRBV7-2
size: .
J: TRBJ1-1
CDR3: CASSFTRNTEAFF

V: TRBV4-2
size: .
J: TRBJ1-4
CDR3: CASSLKQNEKLFF

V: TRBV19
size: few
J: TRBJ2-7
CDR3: CARRPGRDYEQYF

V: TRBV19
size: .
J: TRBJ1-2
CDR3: CATTLGQVKINYGYTF

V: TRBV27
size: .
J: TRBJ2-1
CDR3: CASTPRTGRYNEQFF

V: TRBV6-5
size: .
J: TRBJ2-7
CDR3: CASRDRGHEQYF

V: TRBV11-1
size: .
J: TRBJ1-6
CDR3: CASSRGQDYNSPLHF

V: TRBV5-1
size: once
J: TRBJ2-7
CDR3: CASSLVGDRHEQYF

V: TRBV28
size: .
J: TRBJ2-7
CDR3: CASSSSGIRADEQYF

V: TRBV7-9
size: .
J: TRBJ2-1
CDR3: CASSLVTTSGNNEQFF

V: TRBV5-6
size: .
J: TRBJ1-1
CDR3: CASSAGTENAEAFF

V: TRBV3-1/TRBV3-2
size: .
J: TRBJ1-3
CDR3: CASSQGGSSGNTIYF

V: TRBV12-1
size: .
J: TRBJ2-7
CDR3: CASSFPEERARNEQYF

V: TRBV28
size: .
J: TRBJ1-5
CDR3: CASTRTGASNQPQHF

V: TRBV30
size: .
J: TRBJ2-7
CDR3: CAWRPPTGQGVHEQYF

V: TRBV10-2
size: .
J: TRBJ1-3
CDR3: CASSEVRVSSGNTIYF

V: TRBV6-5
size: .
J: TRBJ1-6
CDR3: CASSTGPPSSPLHF

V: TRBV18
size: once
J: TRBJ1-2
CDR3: CASSPRVEGVTYGYTF

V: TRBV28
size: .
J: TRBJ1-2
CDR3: CAILTGPDYGYTF

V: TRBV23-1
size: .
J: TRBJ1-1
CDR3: CATKNTEAFF

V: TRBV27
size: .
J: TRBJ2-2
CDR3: CASSLRPQGTGELFF

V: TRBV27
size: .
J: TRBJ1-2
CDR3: CASSLTGTPGYGYTF

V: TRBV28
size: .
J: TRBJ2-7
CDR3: CASSPGQGGEQYF

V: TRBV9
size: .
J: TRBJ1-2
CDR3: CASSGSGSGSYGYTF

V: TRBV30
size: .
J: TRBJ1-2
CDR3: CAWSAFRTGKDYGYTF

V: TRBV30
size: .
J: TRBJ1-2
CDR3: CAYERTRGTYGYTF

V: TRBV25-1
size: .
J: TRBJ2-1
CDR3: CASSESSGRYNEQFF

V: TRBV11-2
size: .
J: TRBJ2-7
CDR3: CASSYGTSATYEQYF

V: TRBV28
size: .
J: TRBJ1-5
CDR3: CASSFPKGGQPQHF

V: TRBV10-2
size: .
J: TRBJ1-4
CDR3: CASSDPSGSNEKLFF

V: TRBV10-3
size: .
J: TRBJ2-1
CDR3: CAISESRTGSSYNEQFF

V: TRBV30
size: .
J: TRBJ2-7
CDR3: CAWSGQGRFYEQYF